One and the same sample provided the 23 T cell receptor beta chains below, sequenced in a study of blood T cell repertoires in COVID-19. The repertoire was sequenced with immunoSEQ multiplex PCR; TCRdb's copy has only in-frame clones and lacks some. The table records about 250,000 clones, roughly 85% of them present only once. The sample consisted of PBMCs or T cells enriched from blood (not recorded which). These receptors all stem from a man in his forties who had been exposed to COVID-19.

CDR3 sequence: CAWSGLEQFF. CDR3 sequence (DNA): TGTGCCTGGAGTGGTCTTGAGCAGTTCTTC. The chain couples TRBV30 to TRBJ2-1; no definite D call. CDR3 length: 10 amino acids. Trimming stripped 1 base from V and 9 bases from J, with 4 bases between. In germline, CDR1 is GTSNPN, CDR2 SVGIG (reference sequence).

V is TRBV11-2 and J is TRBJ2-1; D is unresolved. The germline V gene has CDR1 SGHAT and CDR2 FQNNGV. The CDR3 runs 12 residues. Deletions cut 4 bases from V and 4 bases from J, with 5 bases between. Here the CDR3 reads CASSSQYNEQFF. The CDR3, as DNA: TGTGCCAGCAGCTCACAGTACAATGAGCAGTTCTTC.

The rearrangement uses TRBV12-3 or TRBV12-4 and TRBJ2-1; D is perhaps TRBD2 (5 bases). CDR3 size: 13 residues. The V gene lost 6 bases and the J gene lost 7 bases, with 13 bases spanning the gap. The DNA of the CDR3 is TGTGCCAGCAGCTGGGAGCCCACGAATGAGCAGTTCTTC. Translated, it gives CASSWEPTNEQFF.

This clone occurred a few times. The genes are TRBV7-9 and TRBJ2-7; D gene unclear. There are 11 residues in the CDR3. The V end was cut by 4 bases, the J end by 7 bases, with 8 bases between. Looked up from germline, CDR1 is SEHNR and CDR2 is FQNEAQ (reference sequence). The CDR3 protein is CASSSTSEQYF. CDR3 coding DNA: TGTGCCAGCAGCTCGACTTCGGAGCAGTACTTC.

This chain's CDR3 is CASSLGQGQKETQYF. The CDR3 DNA follows: TGTGCCAGCAGCTTGGGACAGGGGCAAAAAGAGACCCAGTACTTC. This chain uses TRBV11-3 with TRBJ2-5, with 10 bases that match TRBD1. J lost 3 bases, V lost 3 bases, and 4 bases had no gene match. The CDR3 extends over 15 amino acids. Germline values: CDR1 SGHNT, CDR2 YENEEA.

This chain connects TRBV11-3 to TRBJ2-7; TRBD2 aligns across 9 bases. Germline V gene lookup returns CDR1 SGHNT and CDR2 YENEEA. This CDR3 comprises 14 residues. J lost 3 bases, V lost 4 bases, and 4 bases had no gene match. CDR3 nucleotides: TGTGCCAGCAGCTCTGGACTAGCGAACTACGAGCAGTACTTC. This gives the protein CASSSGLANYEQYF.

The rearrangement links TRBV5-8 to TRBJ1-4, with 7 bases that match TRBD1. The CDR3 has 15 residues. Germline V lookup: CDR1 SGHTS, CDR2 YDEGEE. J lost 5 bases, V lost 4 bases, and 8 bases had no gene match. The CDR3 bases are TGTGCCAGCAGCCCCCGACAGGGATCGAATGAAAAACTGTTTTTT. Its translation is CASSPRQGSNEKLFF.

The CDR3 DNA follows: TGCGCCAGCAGCTTGGGGAGCGGGAACCAAGAGACCCAGTACTTC. Translation: CASSLGSGNQETQYF. This rearrangement joins TRBV5-1 to TRBJ2-5; 7 positions match TRBD2. This CDR3 region has 15 residues. Germline CDR1 and CDR2: SGHRS and YFSETQ. The V gene end was trimmed by 0 bases and the J gene end by 0 bases; junction bases not matched to a gene: 2.

This clone was observed at least ten times. The chain has TRBV7-8 and TRBJ1-2, with 7 bases that match TRBD1. The CDR3 is 13 residues long. Germline assignment: CDR1 SGHVS and CDR2 FQNEAQ. J lost 8 bases, V lost 5 bases, and 8 bases had no gene match. CDR3 sequence (DNA): TGTGCCAGCAGCATCGACAGGGCCGGGGGCTACACCTTC. Translated: CASSIDRAGGYTF.

The CDR3 region has the DNA TGTGCCAGCAGGCTATTCGGGACAGCTAATGAAAAACTGTTTTTT. It encodes CASRLFGTANEKLFF. The chain employs TRBV5-6 and TRBJ1-4; 7 bases map to TRBD1. Per germline, CDR1 SGHDT and CDR2 YYEEEE. V shed 5 bases, J shed 3 bases, and the junction held 7 bases outside the gene matches. This CDR3 comprises 15 residues.

This sequence joins TRBV2 and TRBJ1-2, with D possibly matching TRBD1 (5 bases). V gave up 7 bases and J gave up 4 bases, with 19 bases separating them. Germline lookup yields CDR1 SNHLY and CDR2 FYNNEI. The CDR3 runs to 15 residues. The CDR3 nucleotides read TGTGCCAGCACCCCCGGGGGGACCCGGGCCTATGGCTACACCTTC. Its protein product is CASTPGGTRAYGYTF.

The gene calls are TRBV7-8 and TRBJ2-1; tentatively, D is TRBD2 (5 bases). The CDR3 totals 15 residues. Trimming shortened V by 1 base and J by 4 bases, and 11 bases separated the two germline ends. The V gene's germline CDR1 is SGHVS and CDR2 FQNEAQ. The CDR3 bases are TGTGCCAGCAGCTTAGAAGGTAGCGTTTACAATGAGCAGTTCTTC. Residues: CASSLEGSVYNEQFF.

The chain combines TRBV13 with TRBJ1-6; 10 nucleotides agree with TRBD1. V lost 2 bases to trimming and J lost 8 bases; unmatched junction nucleotides: 6. Per the germline V gene, CDR1 is PRHDT and CDR2 is FYEKMQ (reference sequence). The CDR3 consists of 16 residues. CDR3 in amino acids: CASSLKSGTGDSPLHF. The CDR3 nucleotides are TGTGCCAGCAGCTTAAAATCTGGGACAGGGGATTCACCCCTCCACTTT.

A few counts support this clone. This chain uses TRBV18 with TRBJ2-2; D call uncertain. The CDR3 spans 17 residues. Germline V gives CDR1 KGHSH, CDR2 LQKENI. V gave up 0 bases and J gave up 2 bases, with 13 bases separating them. The DNA of the CDR3 is TGTGCCAGCTCACCACCAAACGCAGGCCTAAACACCGGGGAGCTGTTTTTT. Translated, it gives CASSPPNAGLNTGELFF. The variable domain in full, with the rest retrieved from reference TRBV18 and TRBJ2-2, is NAGVMQNPRHLVRRRGQEARLRCSPMKGHSHVYWYRQLPEEGLKFMVYLQKENIIDESGMPKERFSAEFPKEGPSILRIQQVVRGDSAAYFCASSPPNAGLNTGELFFGEGSRLTVL.

The rearrangement joins TRBV14 to TRBJ2-1; 12 bases fit TRBD2. The V and J ends lost 5 bases and 7 bases, in that order; junction bases with no gene match: 15. Germline CDR1 and CDR2: SGHDN and FVKESK. This CDR3 spans 18 amino acids. Here the CDR3 reads CASSSTEGLAGYWNEQFF. In DNA, the CDR3 is TGTGCCAGCAGCTCTACAGAAGGACTAGCGGGATATTGGAATGAGCAGTTCTTC.

The J gene is TRBJ2-7, the V gene TRBV5-1, with 7 bases aligning to TRBD2. Per the germline V gene, CDR1 is SGHRS and CDR2 is YFSETQ. V lost 0 bases to trimming and J lost 5 bases; unmatched junction nucleotides: 8. This CDR3 has 15 residues. The CDR3 loop is CASSLARRELHEQYF. The CDR3 nucleotides are TGCGCCAGCAGCTTGGCCAGGCGGGAGTTGCACGAGCAGTACTTC.

The rearrangement links TRBV10-3 to TRBJ2-3; a weak D match, TRBD2 (5 bases). The CDR3 extends over 12 amino acids. The V end was cut by 6 bases, the J end by 5 bases, with 9 bases between. Germline V CDR1 and CDR2: ENHRY, SYGVKD. The CDR3 coding sequence is TGTGCCATCAGGTCGGAGGTAGATACGCAGTATTTT. Its translation: CAIRSEVDTQYF.

In its sample, this clone was seen once. The V and J genes are TRBV5-8 and TRBJ1-5; no reliable D call. CDR1 and CDR2 from the germline V gene are SGHTS and YDEGEE. V shed 6 bases and J shed 6 bases, with 7 bases lying between them. The CDR3 is 11 amino acids. This CDR3 reads CASTPSQPQHF. DNA of the CDR3: TGTGCCAGCACCCCCTCTCAGCCCCAGCATTTT. The complete variable domain, with remaining parts taken from reference TRBV5-8 and TRBJ1-5, reads EAGVTQSPTHLIKTRGQQATLRCSPISGHTSVYWYQQALGLGLQFLLWYDEGEERNRGNFPPRFSGRQFPNYSSELNVNALELEDSALYLCASTPSQPQHFGDGTRLSIL.

A single count supports this clone. V and J are TRBV27 and TRBJ1-2; TRBD1 is a possible D gene (6 bases). The CDR3 has 13 residues. V was pared by 11 bases and J by 0 bases, with 13 bases between. Germline-derived CDR1 and CDR2 are MNHEY and SMNVEV (reference sequence). The CDR3 protein is CAGRGGTNYGYTF. The CDR3 region has the DNA TGTGCCGGACGAGGGGGTACTAACTATGGCTACACCTTC.

This clone was counted a few times. The chain links TRBV29-1 to TRBJ2-7; 12 nucleotides align to TRBD2. J gave up 3 bases and V 6 bases, and 9 bases lay outside the gene matches. The V gene's germline CDR1 is SQVTM and CDR2 ANQGSEA. The CDR3 loop spans 15 amino acids. CDR3 sequence reads: CSVVLAGGNNYEQYF. The CDR3 DNA follows: TGCAGCGTCGTACTAGCGGGAGGAAATAACTACGAGCAGTACTTC.

This chain joins TRBV9 and TRBJ2-7; weak D call: TRBD2 (6 bases). The germline V and J ends were trimmed by 6 bases and 6 bases, with 22 bases remaining between them. In germline, CDR1 is SGDLS, CDR2 YYNGEE. CDR3 length equals 15 residues. This CDR3 reads CASTPGWGVVGEQYF. CDR3 nucleotide sequence: TGTGCCAGCACCCCCGGTTGGGGGGTGGTTGGCGAGCAGTACTTC. Full variable domain (missing parts from reference TRBV9 and TRBJ2-7): DSGVTQTPKHLITATGQRVTLRCSPRSGDLSVYWYQQSLDQGLQFLIQYYNGEERAKGNILERFSAQQFPDLHSELNLSSLELGDSALYFCASTPGWGVVGEQYFGPGTRLTVT.

The chain employs TRBV20-1 and TRBJ1-1, with 7 bases that match TRBD1. From germline, CDR1 is DFQATT and CDR2 SNEGSKA (reference sequence). Trimming at V came to 3 bases and at J to 5 bases, leaving 6 bases not matched to a gene. The CDR3 is 13 amino acids. DNA for the CDR3: TGCAGTGCTAGTGACCCCAGGGGGACTGAAGCTTTCTTT. It specifies CSASDPRGTEAFF.

The V and J genes are TRBV19 and TRBJ1-5; 7 bases are a match to TRBD1. The CDR3 has 14 residues. From germline, CDR1 is LNHDA and CDR2 SQIVND (reference sequence). J lost 5 bases, V lost 3 bases, and 4 bases had no gene match. As DNA, the CDR3 is TGTGCCAGTAGTATTACAGACAGGGATCAGCCCCAGCATTTT. Its protein is CASSITDRDQPQHF.